Given below is one T cell receptor beta chain in context. What it binds is not known. Sample time point: blood 2 weeks post-SBRT. Treatment described: 15 Gy SBRT to primary tumor, nephrectomy 4 weeks later. Serial blood draws occurred at baseline and 2 and 4 weeks post-SBRT. CDR3 length: 11 residues. Germline-derived CDR1 and CDR2 are MNHNY and SVGAGI (reference sequence). V was pared by 6 bases and J by 8 bases, with 10 bases between. The table came from immunoSEQ multiplex PCR; TCRdb's copy has only in-frame clones and leaves some out. The repertoire holds roughly 80,000 clones, with 80% to 90% as singletons. The data are from a study of radiation and T cells in renal cell carcinoma. Study results and caveats: Top tumor clonotypes rose in blood 2 weeks post-radiation, then contracted. Pretreatment tumor biopsies were lacking, so baseline clonotypes are unknown.

The genes are TRBV6-6 and TRBJ1-1; no clear D. This material consisted of blood, taken from a patient whose treatment included radiotherapy and nephrectomy. This clonotype originated in a woman aged 50 to 60 with renal cell carcinoma. The CDR3 here is CASRKQLEAFF. The CDR3 region has the DNA TGTGCCAGCAGAAAACAATTGGAAGCTTTCTTT.